This TCR beta chain was sequenced for a study of blood T cell repertoires in COVID-19. Study-wide background: Whether acute or convalescent, the COVID-19 samples came from the United States, Italy and Spain. Nucleic acid was either cDNA or gDNA, and it came from T cells, B-cell-depleted T cells, or PBMCs.

Original handling: Reference gene primer amplification gave estimated nucleated cell counts. The repertoire was sequenced with immunoSEQ multiplex PCR; TCRdb's copy has only in-frame clones and lacks some. V, J and clone size derive from that table, while D and trimming were established from the DNA sequence. The sample shows fewer than 500,000 clones, more than 75% of them seen only once. As regards this clone: Other nucleotide sequences in the sample specify the same CDR3.

Sample: peripheral blood. The sequence came from a human donor with acute or convalescent COVID-19. The donor label of this sample is uncertain.

This chain's CDR3 is CASSLDGALNTEAFF. CDR3 DNA: TGTGCCAGCAGCTTAGATGGGGCACTGAACACTGAAGCTTTCTTT. J is TRBJ1-1 and V is TRBV7-9; perhaps TRBD1 as D (5 bases). V lost 1 base and J 0 bases, leaving 9 bases between the germline ends. CDR3 length: 15 amino acids. Germline CDR1 reads SEHNR; CDR2 reads FQNEAQ (reference sequence).